This T cell receptor (beta chain) stems from a study of blood T cell repertoires in COVID-19. Study-level information: Donors in the United States, Italy and Spain gave samples during acute or convalescent COVID-19.

Original data processing: Reference gene primer amplification gave nucleated cell count estimates. The assay was immunoSEQ multiplex PCR, and TCRdb's table has in-frame clones only and misses some. V and J calls and clone size are those listed in that table; D and trimming were worked out from the DNA. The sample carries roughly 78,000 clones, 80% to 90% recorded once. This CDR3 spans 13 amino acids. V was pared by 1 base and J by 4 bases, with 8 bases between. Germline loops: CDR1 SGHDT, CDR2 YYEEEE. The sample was peripheral blood. This sequence was found in a man in his 60s with acute or convalescent COVID-19. The chain carries TRBV5-6 and TRBJ2-5; weak D call: TRBD2 (5 bases). The CDR3 DNA reads as TGTGCCAGCAGCTTGCCGGGAATAGAGACCCAGTACTTC. This encodes CASSLPGIETQYF.